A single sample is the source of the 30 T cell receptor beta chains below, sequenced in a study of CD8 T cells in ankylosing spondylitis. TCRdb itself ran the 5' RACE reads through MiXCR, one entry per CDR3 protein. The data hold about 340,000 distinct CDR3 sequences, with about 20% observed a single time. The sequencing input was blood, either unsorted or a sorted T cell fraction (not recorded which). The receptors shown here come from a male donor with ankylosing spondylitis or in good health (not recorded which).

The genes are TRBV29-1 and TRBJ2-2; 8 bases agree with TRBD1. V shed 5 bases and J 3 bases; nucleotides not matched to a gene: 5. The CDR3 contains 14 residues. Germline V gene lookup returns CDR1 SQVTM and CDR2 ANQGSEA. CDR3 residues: CSVQDRDYTGELFF. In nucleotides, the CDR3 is TGCAGCGTTCAGGACAGGGACTACACCGGGGAGCTGTTTTTT.

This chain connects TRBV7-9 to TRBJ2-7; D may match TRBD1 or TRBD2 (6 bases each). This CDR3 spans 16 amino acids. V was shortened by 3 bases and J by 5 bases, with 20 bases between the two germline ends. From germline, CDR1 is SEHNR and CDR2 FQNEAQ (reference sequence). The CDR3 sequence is CASSLGGSGQKDEQYF. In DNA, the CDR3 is TGTGCCAGCAGCTTGGGGGGTAGTGGACAGAAGGACGAGCAGTACTTC.

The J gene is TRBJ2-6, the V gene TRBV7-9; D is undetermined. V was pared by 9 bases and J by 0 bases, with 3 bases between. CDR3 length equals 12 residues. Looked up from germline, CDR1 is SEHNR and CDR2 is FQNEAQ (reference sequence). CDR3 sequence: CASYSGANVLTF. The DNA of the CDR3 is TGTGCCAGTTACTCTGGGGCCAACGTCCTGACTTTC.

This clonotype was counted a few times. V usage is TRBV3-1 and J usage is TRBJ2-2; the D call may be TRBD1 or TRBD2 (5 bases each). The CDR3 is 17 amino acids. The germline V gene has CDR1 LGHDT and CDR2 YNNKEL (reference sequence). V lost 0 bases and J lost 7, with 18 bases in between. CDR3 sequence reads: CASSQDFGPRENGELFF. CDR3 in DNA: TGTGCCAGCAGCCAAGATTTCGGCCCCAGGGAGAACGGGGAGCTGTTTTTT.

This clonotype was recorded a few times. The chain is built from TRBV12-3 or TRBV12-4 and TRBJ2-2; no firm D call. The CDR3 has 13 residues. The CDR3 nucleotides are TGTGCTGCGGCAGAAATGACGTCCGGGGAGCTGTTTTTT. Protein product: CAAAEMTSGELFF.

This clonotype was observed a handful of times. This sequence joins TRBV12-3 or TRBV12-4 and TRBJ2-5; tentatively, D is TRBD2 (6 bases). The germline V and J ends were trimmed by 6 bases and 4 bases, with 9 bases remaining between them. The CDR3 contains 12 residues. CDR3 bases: TGTGCCAGCAGGAAGGAGGGAGAGACCCAGTACTTC. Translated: CASRKEGETQYF.

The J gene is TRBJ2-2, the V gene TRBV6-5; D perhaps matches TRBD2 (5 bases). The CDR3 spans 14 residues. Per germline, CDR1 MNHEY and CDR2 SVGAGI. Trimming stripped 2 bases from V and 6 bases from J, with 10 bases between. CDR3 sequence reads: CASSYTHGAGELFF. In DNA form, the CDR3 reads TGTGCCAGCAGTTACACCCACGGGGCCGGGGAGCTGTTTTTT.

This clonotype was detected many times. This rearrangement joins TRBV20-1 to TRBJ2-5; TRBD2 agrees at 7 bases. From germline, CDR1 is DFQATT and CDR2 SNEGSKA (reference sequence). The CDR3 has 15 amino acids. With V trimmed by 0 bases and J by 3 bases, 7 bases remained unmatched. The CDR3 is CSARDLGGGEETQYF. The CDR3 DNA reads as TGCAGTGCTAGAGACCTTGGCGGGGGAGAAGAGACCCAGTACTTC.

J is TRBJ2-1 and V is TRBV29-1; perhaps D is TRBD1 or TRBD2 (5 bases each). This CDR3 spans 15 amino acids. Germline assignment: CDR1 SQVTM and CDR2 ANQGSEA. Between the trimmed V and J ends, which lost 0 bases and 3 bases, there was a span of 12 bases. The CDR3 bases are TGCAGCGTTGAAGACTCAGGGACGATCTACAATGAGCAGTTCTTC. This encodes CSVEDSGTIYNEQFF.

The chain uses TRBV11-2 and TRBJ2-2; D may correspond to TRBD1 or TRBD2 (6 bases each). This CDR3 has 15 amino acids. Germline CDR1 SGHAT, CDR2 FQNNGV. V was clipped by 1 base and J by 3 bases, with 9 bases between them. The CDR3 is CASSLGRGDTGELFF. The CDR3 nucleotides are TGTGCCAGCAGCTTAGGGAGGGGGGACACCGGGGAGCTGTTTTTT.

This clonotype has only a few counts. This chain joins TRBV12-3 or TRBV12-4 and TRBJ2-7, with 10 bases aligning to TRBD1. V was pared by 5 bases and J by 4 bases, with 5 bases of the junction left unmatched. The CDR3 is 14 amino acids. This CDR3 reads CASSQPGQGYEQYF. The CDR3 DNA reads TGTGCCAGCAGTCAGCCGGGACAGGGGTACGAGCAGTACTTC.

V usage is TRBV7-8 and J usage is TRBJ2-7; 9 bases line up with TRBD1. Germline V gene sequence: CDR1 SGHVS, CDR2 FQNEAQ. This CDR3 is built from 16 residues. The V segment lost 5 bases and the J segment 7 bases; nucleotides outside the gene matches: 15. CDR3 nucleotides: TGTGCCAGCAGCCTAAACCCGGGACAGGGCTCCTTAGAGCAGTACTTC. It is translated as CASSLNPGQGSLEQYF.

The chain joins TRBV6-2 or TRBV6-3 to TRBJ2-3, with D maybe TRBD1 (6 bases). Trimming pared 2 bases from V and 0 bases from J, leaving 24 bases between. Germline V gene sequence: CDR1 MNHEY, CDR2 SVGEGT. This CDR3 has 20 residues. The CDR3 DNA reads TGTGCCAGCAGTTACACCCGACAGGCCCACCGCCGCGCTAGCACAGATACGCAGTATTTT. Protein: CASSYTRQAHRRASTDTQYF.

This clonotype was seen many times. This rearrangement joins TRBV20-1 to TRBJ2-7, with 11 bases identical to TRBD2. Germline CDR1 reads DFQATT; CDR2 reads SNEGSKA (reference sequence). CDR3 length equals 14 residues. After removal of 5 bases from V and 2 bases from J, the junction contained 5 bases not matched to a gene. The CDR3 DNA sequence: TGCAGTGCTTCTCTAGCGGGGGGAACCTACGAGCAGTACTTC. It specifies CSASLAGGTYEQYF.

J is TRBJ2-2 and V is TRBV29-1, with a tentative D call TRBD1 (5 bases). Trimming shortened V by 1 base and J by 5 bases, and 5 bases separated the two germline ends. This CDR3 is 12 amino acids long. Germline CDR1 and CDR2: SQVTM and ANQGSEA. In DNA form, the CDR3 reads TGCAGCGTTGAAGGACAGACCGGGGAGCTGTTTTTT. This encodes CSVEGQTGELFF.

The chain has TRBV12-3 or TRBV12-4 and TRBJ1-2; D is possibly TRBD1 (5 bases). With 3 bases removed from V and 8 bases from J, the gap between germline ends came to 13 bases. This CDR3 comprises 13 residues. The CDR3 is CASSFGRANGYTF. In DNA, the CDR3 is TGTGCCAGCAGTTTTGGCAGGGCTAACGGCTACACCTTC.

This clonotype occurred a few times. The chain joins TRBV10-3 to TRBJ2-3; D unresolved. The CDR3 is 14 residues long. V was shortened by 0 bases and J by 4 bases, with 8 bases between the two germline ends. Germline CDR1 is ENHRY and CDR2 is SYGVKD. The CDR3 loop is CAISESDPSDTQYF. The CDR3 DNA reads TGTGCCATCAGTGAGTCCGACCCATCAGATACGCAGTATTTT.

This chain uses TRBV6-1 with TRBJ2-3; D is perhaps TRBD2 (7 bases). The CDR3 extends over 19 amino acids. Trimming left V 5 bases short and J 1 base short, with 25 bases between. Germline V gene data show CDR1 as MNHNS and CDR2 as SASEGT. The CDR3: CASSITGGWGGSGTDTQYF. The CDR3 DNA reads TGTGCCAGCAGTATTACCGGCGGATGGGGGGGCAGTGGCACAGATACGCAGTATTTT.

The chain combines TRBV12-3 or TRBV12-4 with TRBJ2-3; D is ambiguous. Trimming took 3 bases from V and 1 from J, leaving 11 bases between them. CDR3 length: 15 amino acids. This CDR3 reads CASSFVSRGTDTQYF. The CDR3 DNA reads TGTGCCAGCAGTTTTGTTTCTCGGGGCACAGATACGCAGTATTTT.

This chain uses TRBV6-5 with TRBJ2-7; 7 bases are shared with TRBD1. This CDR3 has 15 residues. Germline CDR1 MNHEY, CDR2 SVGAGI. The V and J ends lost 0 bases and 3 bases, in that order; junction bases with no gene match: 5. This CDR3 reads CASSYSQDRSYEQYF. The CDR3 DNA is TGTGCCAGCAGTTACTCCCAGGACAGGAGCTACGAGCAGTACTTC.

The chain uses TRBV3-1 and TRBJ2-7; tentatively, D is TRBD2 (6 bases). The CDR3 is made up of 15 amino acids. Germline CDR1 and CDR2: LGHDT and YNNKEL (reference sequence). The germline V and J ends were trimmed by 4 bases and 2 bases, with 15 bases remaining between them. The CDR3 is CASSPSYGGTYEQYF. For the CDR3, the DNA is TGTGCCAGCAGCCCTTCTTATGGGGGGACCTACGAGCAGTACTTC.

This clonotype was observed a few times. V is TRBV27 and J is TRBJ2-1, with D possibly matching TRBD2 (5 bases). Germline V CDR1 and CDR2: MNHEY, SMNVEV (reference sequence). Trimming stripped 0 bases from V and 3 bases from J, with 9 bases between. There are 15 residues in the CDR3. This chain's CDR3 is CASSLSNGVYNEQFF. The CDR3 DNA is TGTGCCAGCAGTTTATCGAACGGGGTCTACAATGAGCAGTTCTTC.

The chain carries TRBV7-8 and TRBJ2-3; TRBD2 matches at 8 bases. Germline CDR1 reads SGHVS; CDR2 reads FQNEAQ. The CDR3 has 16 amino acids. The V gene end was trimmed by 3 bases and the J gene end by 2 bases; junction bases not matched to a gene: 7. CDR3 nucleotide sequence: TGTGCCAGCAGCTTCGCGCGGGGGGTCGTCACAGATACGCAGTATTTT. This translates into CASSFARGVVTDTQYF.

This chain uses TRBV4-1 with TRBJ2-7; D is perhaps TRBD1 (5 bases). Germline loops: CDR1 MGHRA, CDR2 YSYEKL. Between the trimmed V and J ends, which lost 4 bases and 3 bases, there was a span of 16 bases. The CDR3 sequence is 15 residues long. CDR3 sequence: CASSPPPAGIYEQYF. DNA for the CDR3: TGCGCCAGCAGCCCGCCCCCCGCAGGGATCTACGAGCAGTACTTC.

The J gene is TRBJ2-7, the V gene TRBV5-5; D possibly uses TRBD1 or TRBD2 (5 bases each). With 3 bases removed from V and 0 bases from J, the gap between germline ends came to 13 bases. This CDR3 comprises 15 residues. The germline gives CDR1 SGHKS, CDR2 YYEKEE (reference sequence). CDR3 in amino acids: CASSWGYGSSYEQYF. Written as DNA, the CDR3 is TGTGCCAGCAGCTGGGGGTATGGGAGCTCCTACGAGCAGTACTTC.

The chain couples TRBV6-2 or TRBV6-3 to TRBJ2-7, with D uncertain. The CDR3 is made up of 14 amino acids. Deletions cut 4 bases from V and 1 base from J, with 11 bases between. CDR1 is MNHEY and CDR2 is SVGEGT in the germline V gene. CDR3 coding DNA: TGTGCCAGCAGTTTCCCGAATTTATCCTACGAGCAGTACTTC. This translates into CASSFPNLSYEQYF.

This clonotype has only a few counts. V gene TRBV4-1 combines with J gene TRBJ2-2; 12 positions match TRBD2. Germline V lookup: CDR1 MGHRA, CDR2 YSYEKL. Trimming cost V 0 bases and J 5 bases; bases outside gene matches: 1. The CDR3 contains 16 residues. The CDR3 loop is CASSQDGLAGTGELFF. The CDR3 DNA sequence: TGCGCCAGCAGCCAAGATGGACTAGCGGGGACCGGGGAGCTGTTTTTT.

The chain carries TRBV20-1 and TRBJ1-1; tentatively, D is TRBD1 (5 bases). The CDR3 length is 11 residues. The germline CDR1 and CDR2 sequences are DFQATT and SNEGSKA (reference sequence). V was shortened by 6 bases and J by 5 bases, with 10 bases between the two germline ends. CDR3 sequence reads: CSAEWGTEAFF. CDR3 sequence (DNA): TGCAGTGCCGAGTGGGGGACTGAAGCTTTCTTT.

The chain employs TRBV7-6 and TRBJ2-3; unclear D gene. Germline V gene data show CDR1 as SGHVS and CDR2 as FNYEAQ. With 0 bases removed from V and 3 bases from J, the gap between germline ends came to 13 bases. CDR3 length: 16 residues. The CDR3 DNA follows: TGTGCCAGCAGCTTAGCGTCGGCAGTGGAGACAGATACGCAGTATTTT. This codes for CASSLASAVETDTQYF. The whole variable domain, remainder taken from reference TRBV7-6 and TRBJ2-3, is GAGVSQSPRYKVTKRGQDVALRCDPISGHVSLYWYRQALGQGPEFLTYFNYEAQQDKSGLPNDRFSAERPEGSISTLTIQRTEQRDSAMYRCASSLASAVETDTQYFGPGTRLTVL.

This CDR3 is CASSLPTTGSETQYF. The CDR3, as DNA: TGTGCCAGCAGCTTACCTACGACAGGGTCTGAGACCCAGTACTTC. This chain links TRBV7-9 with TRBJ2-5, with TRBD1 identical over 7 bases. From germline, CDR1 is SEHNR and CDR2 FQNEAQ (reference sequence). The J segment lost 5 bases and the V segment lost 2 bases, leaving 8 bases of the junction unmatched. The CDR3 totals 15 residues.